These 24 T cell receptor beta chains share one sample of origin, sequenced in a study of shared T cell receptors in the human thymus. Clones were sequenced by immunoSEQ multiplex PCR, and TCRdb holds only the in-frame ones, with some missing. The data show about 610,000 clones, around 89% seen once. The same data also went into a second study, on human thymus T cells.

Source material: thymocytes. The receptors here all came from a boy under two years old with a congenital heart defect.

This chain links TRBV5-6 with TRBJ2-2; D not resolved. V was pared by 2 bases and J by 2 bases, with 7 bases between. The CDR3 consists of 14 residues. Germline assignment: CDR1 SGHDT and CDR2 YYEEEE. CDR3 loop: CASSFPGNTGELFF. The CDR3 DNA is TGTGCCAGCAGCTTCCCAGGTAACACCGGGGAGCTGTTTTTT.

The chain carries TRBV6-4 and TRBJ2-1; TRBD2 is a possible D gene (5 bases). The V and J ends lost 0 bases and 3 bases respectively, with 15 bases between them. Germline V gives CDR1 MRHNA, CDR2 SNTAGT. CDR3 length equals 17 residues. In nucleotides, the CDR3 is TGTGCCAGCAGTGACTCGAAGGCGGGTCGAATCTACAATGAGCAGTTCTTC. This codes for CASSDSKAGRIYNEQFF.

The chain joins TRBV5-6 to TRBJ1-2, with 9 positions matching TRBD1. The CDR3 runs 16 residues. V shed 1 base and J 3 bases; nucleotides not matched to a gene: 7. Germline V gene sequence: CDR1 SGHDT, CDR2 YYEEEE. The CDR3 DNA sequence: TGTGCCAGCAGCTTGTGGTGGACAGGGGAGGACTATGGCTACACCTTC. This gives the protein CASSLWWTGEDYGYTF.

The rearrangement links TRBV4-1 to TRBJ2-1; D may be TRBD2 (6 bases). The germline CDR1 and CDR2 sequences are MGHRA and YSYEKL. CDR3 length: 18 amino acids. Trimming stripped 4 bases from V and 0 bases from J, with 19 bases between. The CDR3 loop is CASSRPIGTFSSYNEQFF. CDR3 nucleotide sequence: TGCGCCAGCAGCCGCCCGATCGGGACTTTCAGCTCCTACAATGAGCAGTTCTTC.

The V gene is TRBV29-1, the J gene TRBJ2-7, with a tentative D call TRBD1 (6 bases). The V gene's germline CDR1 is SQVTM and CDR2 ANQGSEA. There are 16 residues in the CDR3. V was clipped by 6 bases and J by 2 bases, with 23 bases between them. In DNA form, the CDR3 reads TGCAGCGTCCGGGCATTAGGTGGGACACCTACCTACGAGCAGTACTTC. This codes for CSVRALGGTPTYEQYF.

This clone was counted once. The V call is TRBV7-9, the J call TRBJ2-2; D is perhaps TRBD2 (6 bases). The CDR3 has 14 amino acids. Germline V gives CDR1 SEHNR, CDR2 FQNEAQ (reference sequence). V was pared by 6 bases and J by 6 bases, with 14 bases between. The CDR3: CASSSVAEAGELFF. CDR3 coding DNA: TGTGCCAGCAGTTCGGTAGCGGAGGCCGGGGAGCTGTTTTTT.

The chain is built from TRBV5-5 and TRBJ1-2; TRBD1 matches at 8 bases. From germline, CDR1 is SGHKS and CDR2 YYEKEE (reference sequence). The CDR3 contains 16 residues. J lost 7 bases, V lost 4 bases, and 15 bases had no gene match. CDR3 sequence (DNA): TGTGCCAGCAGCCTGGTGCGAGACAGGGGCCATGCTGGCTACACCTTC. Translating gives CASSLVRDRGHAGYTF.

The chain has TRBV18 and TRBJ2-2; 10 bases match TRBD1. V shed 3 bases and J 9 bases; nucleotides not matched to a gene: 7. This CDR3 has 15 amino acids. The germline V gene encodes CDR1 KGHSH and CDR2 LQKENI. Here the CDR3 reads CASSPSDRGYRELFF. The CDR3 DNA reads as TGTGCCAGCTCACCCTCGGACAGGGGGTACCGGGAGCTGTTTTTT.

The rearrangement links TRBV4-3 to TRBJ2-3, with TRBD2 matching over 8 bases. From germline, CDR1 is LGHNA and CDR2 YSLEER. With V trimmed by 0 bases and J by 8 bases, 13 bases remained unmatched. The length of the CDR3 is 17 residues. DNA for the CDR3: TGCGCCAGCAGCCAAGATTCGGCTAGCGGGCGACAGGTTACGCAGTATTTT. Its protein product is CASSQDSASGRQVTQYF.

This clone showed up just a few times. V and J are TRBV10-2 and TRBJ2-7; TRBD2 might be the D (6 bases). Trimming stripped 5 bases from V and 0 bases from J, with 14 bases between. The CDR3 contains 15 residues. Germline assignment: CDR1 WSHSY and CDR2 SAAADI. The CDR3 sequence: CASSTVGGSSYEQYF. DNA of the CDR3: TGCGCCAGCAGTACCGTGGGGGGAAGCTCCTACGAGCAGTACTTC.

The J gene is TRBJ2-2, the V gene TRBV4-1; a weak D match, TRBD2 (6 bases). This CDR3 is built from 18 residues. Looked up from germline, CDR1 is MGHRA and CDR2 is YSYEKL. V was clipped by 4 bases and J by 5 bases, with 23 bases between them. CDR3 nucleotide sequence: TGCGCCAGCAGCCGCGGGGACGGATCCCTAAGCCGTACCGGGGAGCTGTTTTTT. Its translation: CASSRGDGSLSRTGELFF.

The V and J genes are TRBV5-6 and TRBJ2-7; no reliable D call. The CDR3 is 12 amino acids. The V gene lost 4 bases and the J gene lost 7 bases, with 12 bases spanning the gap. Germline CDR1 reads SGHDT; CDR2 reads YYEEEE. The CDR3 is CASSLGGREQYF. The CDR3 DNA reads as TGTGCCAGCAGCCTAGGTGGAAGGGAGCAGTACTTC.

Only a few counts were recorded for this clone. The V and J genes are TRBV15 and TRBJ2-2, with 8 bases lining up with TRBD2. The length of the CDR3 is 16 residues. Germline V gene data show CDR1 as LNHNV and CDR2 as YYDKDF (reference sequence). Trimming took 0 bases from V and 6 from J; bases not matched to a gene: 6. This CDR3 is CATSRDPRLASGELFF. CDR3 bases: TGTGCCACCAGCAGAGATCCCCGACTAGCGTCCGGGGAGCTGTTTTTT.

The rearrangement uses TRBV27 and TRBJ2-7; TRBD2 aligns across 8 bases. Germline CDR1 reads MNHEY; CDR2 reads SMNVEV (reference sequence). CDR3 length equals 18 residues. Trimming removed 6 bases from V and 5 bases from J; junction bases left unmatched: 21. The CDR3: CASSPFPRGGGFLDEQYF. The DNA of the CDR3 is TGTGCCAGCAGCCCGTTCCCCCGGGGGGGAGGTTTTCTGGACGAGCAGTACTTC.

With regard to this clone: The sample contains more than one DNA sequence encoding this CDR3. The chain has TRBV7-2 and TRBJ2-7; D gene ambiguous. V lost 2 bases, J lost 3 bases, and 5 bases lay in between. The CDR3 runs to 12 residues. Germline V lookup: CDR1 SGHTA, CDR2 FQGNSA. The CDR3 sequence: CASSLSGYEQYF. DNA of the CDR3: TGTGCCAGCAGCTTATCGGGCTACGAGCAGTACTTC.

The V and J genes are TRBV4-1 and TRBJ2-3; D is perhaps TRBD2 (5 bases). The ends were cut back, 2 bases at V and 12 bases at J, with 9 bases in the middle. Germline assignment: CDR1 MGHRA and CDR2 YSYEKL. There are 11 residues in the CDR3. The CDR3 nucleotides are TGCGCCAGCAGCCAACGGGGTCCCCAGTATTTT. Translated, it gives CASSQRGPQYF.

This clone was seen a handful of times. The CDR3 coding sequence is TGTGCCAGCAGCCGACACGAACTGACAGGCCAGAACTATGGCTACACCTTC. It translates to CASSRHELTGQNYGYTF. The rearrangement joins TRBV14 to TRBJ1-2; possibly TRBD1 for D (6 bases). This CDR3 is 17 amino acids long. Deletions cut 4 bases from V and 2 bases from J, with 20 bases between. Germline assignment: CDR1 SGHDN and CDR2 FVKESK.

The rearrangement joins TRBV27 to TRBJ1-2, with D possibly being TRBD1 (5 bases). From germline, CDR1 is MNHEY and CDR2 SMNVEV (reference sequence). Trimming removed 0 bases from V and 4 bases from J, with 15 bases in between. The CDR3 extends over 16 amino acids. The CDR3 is CASSLSPPQGSYGYTF. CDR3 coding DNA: TGTGCCAGCAGTTTATCACCCCCCCAGGGAAGCTATGGCTACACCTTC.

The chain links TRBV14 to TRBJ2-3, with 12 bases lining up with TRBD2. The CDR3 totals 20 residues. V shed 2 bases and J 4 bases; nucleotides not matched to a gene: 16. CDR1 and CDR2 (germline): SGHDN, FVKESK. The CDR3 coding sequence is TGTGCCAGCAGCCAACTGACAGGGCTCCTAGCGGGAGGGCCAGCAGATACGCAGTATTTT. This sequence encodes CASSQLTGLLAGGPADTQYF.

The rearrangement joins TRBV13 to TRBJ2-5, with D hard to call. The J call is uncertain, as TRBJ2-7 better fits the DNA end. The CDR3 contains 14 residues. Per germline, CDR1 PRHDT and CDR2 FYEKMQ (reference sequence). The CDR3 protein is CASSCIGLDYEQYF. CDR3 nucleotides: TGTGCCAGCAGCTGCATCGGGCTTGACTACGAGCAGTACTTC.

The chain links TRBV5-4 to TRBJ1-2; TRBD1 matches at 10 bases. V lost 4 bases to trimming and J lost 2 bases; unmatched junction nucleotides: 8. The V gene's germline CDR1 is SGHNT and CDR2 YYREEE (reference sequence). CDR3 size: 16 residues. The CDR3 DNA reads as TGTGCCAGCAGCGTGGAGAGACAGGGGGCGAACTATGGCTACACCTTC. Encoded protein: CASSVERQGANYGYTF.

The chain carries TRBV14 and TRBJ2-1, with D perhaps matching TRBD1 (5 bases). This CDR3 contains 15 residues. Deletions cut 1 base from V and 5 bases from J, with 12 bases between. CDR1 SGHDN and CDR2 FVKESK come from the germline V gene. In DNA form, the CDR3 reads TGTGCCAGCAGCCAAGCAGGGTATCCTAACAATGAGCAGTTCTTC. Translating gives CASSQAGYPNNEQFF.

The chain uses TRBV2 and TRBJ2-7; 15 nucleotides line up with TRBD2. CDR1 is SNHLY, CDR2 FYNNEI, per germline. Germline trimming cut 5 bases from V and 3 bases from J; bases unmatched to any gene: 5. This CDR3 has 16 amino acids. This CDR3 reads CASSPGLAGGFYEQYF. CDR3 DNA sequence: TGTGCCAGCAGTCCCGGACTAGCGGGAGGGTTCTACGAGCAGTACTTC. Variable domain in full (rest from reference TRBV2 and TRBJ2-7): EPEVTQTPSHQVTQMGQEVILRCVPISNHLYFYWYRQILGQKVEFLVSFYNNEISEKSEIFDDQFSVERPDGSNFTLKIRSTKLEDSAMYFCASSPGLAGGFYEQYFGPGTRLTVT.

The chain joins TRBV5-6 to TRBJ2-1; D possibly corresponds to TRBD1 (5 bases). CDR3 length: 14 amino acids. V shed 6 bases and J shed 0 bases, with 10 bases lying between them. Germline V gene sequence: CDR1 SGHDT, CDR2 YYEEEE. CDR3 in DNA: TGTGCCAGCAAGACTGACAGCTCCTACAATGAGCAGTTCTTC. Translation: CASKTDSSYNEQFF.